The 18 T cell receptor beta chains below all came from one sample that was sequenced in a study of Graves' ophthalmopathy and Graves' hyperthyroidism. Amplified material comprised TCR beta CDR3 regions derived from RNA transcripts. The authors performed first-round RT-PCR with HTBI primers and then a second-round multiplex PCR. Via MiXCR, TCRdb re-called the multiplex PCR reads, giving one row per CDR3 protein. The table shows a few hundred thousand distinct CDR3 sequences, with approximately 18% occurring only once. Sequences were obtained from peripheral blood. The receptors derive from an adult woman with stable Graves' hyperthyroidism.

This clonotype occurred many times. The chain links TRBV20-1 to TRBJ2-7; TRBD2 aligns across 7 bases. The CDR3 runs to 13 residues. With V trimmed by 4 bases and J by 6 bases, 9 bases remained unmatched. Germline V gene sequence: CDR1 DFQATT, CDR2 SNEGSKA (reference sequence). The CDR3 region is CSANREVGGEQYF. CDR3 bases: TGCAGTGCTAACCGGGAGGTCGGGGGCGAGCAGTACTTC.

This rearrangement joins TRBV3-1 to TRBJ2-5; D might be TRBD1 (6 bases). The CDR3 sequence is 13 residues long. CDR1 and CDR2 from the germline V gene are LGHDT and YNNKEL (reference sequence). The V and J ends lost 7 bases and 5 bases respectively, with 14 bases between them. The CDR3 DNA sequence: TGTGCCAGCAACTTTCCAGGGGACGAGACCCAGTACTTC. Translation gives CASNFPGDETQYF.

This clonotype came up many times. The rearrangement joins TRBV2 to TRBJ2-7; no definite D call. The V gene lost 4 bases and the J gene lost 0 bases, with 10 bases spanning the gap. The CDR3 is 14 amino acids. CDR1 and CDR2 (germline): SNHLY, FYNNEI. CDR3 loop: CASSARKSSYEQYF. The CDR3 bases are TGTGCCAGCAGTGCACGGAAAAGCTCCTACGAGCAGTACTTC.

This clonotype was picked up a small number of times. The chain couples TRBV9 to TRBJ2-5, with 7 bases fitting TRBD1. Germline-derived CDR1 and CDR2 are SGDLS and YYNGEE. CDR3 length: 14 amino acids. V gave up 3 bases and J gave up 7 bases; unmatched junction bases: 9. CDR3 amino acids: CASSGTGADGTQYF. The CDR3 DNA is TGTGCCAGCAGCGGGACAGGAGCCGACGGGACCCAGTACTTC.

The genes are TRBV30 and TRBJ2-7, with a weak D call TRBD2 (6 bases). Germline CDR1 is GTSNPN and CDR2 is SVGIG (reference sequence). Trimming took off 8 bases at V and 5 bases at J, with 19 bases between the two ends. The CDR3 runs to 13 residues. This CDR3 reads CALAEGVQNEQYF. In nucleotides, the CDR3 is TGTGCCCTGGCGGAGGGTGTTCAGAACGAGCAGTACTTC.

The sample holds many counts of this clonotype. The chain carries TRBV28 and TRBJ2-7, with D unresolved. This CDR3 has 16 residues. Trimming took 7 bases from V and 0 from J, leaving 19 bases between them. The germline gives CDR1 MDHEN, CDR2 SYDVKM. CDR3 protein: CASNQGTPFNSYEQYF. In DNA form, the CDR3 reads TGTGCCAGCAATCAAGGCACCCCCTTTAACTCCTACGAGCAGTACTTC.

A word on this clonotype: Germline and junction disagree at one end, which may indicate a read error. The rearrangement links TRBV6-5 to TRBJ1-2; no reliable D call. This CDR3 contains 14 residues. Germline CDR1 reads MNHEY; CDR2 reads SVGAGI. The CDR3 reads CASSSGFLNYGYTF. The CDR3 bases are TGTGCCAGCAGTTCGGGGTTCCTAAACTATGGTTACACCTTC.

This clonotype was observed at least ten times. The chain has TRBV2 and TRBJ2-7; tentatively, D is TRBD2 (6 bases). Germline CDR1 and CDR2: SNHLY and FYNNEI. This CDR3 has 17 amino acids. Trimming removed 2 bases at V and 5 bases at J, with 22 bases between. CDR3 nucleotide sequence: TGTGCCAGCAGTGAATGGGAAGGAGGAGGGCCGGGGGACGAGCAGTACTTC. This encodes CASSEWEGGGPGDEQYF.

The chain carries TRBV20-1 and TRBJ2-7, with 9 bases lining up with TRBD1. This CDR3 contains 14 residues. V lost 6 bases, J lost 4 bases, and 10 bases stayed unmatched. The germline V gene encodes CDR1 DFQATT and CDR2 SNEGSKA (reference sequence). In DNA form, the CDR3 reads TGCAGTGCGAGGGACAGGGCCTTTGGGTACGAGCAGTACTTC. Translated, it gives CSARDRAFGYEQYF.

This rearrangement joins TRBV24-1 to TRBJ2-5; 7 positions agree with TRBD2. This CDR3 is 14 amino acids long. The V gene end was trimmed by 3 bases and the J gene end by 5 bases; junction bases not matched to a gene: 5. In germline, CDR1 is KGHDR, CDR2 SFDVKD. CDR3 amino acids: CATSDRTRTETQYF. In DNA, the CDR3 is TGTGCCACCAGTGATAGGACTAGAACTGAGACCCAGTACTTC.

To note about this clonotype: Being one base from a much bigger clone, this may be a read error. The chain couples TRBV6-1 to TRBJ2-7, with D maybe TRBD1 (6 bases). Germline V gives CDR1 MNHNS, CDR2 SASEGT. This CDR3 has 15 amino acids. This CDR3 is CASSPPSTGSCEQYF. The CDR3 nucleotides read TGTGCCAGCAGTCCTCCCTCGACAGGCTCCTGCGAGCAGTACTTC.

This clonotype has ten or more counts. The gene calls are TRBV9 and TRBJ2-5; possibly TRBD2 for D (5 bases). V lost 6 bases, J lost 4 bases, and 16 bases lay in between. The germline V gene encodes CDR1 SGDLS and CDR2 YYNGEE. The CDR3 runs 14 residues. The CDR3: CASTPGWAGETQYF. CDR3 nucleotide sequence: TGTGCCAGCACACCCGGGTGGGCGGGAGAGACCCAGTACTTC.

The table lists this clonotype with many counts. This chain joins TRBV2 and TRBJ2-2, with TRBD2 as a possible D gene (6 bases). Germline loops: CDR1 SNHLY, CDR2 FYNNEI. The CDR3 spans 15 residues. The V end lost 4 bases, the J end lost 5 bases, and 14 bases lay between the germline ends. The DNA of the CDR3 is TGTGCCAGCAGTGTCGAGGGTGGGGGGACCGGGGAGCTGTTTTTT. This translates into CASSVEGGGTGELFF.

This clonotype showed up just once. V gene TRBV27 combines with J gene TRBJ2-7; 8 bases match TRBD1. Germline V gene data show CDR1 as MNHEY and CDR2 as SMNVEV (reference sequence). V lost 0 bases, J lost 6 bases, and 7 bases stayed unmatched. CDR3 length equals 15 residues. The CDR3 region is CASSLSGTGGSEQYV. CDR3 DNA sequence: TGTGCCAGCAGTTTATCCGGGACAGGAGGGAGCGAGCAGTACGTC.

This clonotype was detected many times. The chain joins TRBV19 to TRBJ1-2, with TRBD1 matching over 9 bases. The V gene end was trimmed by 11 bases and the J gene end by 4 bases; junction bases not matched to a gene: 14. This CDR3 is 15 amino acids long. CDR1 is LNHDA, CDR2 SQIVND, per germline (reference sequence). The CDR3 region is CAGQGTTLSGYGYTF. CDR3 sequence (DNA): TGTGCCGGACAGGGGACAACATTATCGGGCTATGGCTACACCTTC.

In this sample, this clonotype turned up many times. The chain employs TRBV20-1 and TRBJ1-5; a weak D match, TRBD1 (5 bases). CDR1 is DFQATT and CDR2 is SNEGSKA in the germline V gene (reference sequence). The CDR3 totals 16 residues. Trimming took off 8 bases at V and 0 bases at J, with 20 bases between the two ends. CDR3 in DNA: TGCAGTCTGGCCCCCCTAGACAGCGATAGCAATCAGCCCCAGCATTTT. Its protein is CSLAPLDSDSNQPQHF.

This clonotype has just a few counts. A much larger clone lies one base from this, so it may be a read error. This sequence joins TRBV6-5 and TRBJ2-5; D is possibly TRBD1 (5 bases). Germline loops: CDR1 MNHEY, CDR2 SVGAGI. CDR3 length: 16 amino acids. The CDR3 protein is CASSYSKWQGQETQDF. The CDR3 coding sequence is TGTGCCAGCAGTTACTCGAAGTGGCAGGGCCAAGAGACCCAGGACTTC.

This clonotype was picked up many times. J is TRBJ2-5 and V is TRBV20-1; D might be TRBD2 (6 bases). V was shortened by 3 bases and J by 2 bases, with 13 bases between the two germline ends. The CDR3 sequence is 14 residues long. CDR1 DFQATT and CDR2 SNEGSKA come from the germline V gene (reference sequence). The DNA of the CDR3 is TGCAGTGCTAGTTTGCGCGGGGCGCAAGAGACCCAGTACTTC. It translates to CSASLRGAQETQYF.